The clone carrying this T cell receptor (beta chain) was counted only a few times. This sample was included in a study of T-cell memory formation after mild COVID-19. The CDR3 sequence is 15 residues long. Unmatched junction bases numbered 5, after V lost 3 bases and J lost 2 bases. CDR1 is LGHDT and CDR2 is YNNKEL in the germline V gene (reference sequence). TCRdb analysed the 5' RACE reads with MiXCR anew, one entry per CDR3 protein. The table has 200,000 or so distinct CDR3 sequences, 15% to 20% seen once; the top ten hold 2% to 3%. This clonotype was obtained from an adult woman who had mild COVID-19 (a few samples of this study predate the infection). Cell type and time point are not known. The sample taken for sequencing was PBMCs or a T cell subset sorted from them (not recorded which). This sequence joins TRBV3-1 and TRBJ2-7; TRBD1 aligns across 9 bases. The CDR3 here is CASSQWDREAYEQYF. CDR3 DNA: TGTGCCAGCAGCCAGTGGGACAGGGAGGCCTACGAGCAGTACTTC.